Listed below are T cell receptor beta chains from one sample, sequenced in a study of blood T cell repertoires in COVID-19. Only in-frame clones appear in the TCRdb table, and some are missing; sequencing was by immunoSEQ multiplex PCR. The sample includes hundreds of thousands of clones, approximately 87% seen only once; the top ten take about 1.6%. The sequencing input was peripheral blood. The source of these receptors is a woman between 35 and 50 years old who had recovered from COVID-19. Both conserved end residues are part of each CDR3. D genes are given only for firm matches. Clone size is shown for a subset of rows, as once, few, many or a class of expanded clone.

d_call,v_call,j_call,clone_size,cdr3_nt,cdr3_aa
.,TRBV6-5,TRBJ1-6,.,TGTGCCAGCAATCCAGACAGGAATAATTCACCCCTCCACTTT,CASNPDRNNSPLHF
.,TRBV2,TRBJ1-4,.,TGTGCCAGCAGTCTAGACAGGCACAATGAAAAACTGTTTTTT,CASSLDRHNEKLFF
.,TRBV11-3,TRBJ2-5,once,TGTGCCAGCAGCGGACAGCAAGAGACCCAGTACTTC,CASSGQQETQYF
TRBD2,TRBV6-4,TRBJ2-1,.,TGTGCCAGCGTCGGCGGGGGGGCCTCCTACAATGAGCAGTTCTTC,CASVGGGASYNEQFF
TRBD1,TRBV2,TRBJ1-6,.,TGTGCCAGCCGGGACAGAAATTCACCCCTCCACTTT,CASRDRNSPLHF
TRBD1,TRBV2,TRBJ1-1,.,TGTGCCAGCAGCGGGACAGGGGACACTGAAGCTTTCTTT,CASSGTGDTEAFF
TRBD1,TRBV7-9,TRBJ1-3,.,TGTGCCAGCAGCCTGGGGGACAGAATCTCTGGAAACACCATATATTTT,CASSLGDRISGNTIYF
.,TRBV4-1,TRBJ1-4,.,TGCGCCAGCAGCCGGCGAGACTGGAATCGTGAAAAACTGTTTTTT,CASSRRDWNREKLFF
.,TRBV25-1,TRBJ2-5,.,TGTGCCAGCAGTGTGGGGTGGGGGCCAGAGACCCAGTACTTC,CASSVGWGPETQYF
.,TRBV27,TRBJ1-1,.,TGTGCCAGCAGACAACCCTTGGGGAGGGGGGACACTGAAGCTTTCTTT,CASRQPLGRGDTEAFF
.,TRBV4-3,TRBJ1-2,.,TGCGCCAGCAGCCAAGTTTCACAGAAGCTAATGGGTGGCTACACCTTC,CASSQVSQKLMGGYTF
TRBD1,TRBV4-3,TRBJ2-2,.,TGCGCCAGCAGCCCTTTTGTGGGACAGGGGATCCCCGGGGAGCTGTTTTTT,CASSPFVGQGIPGELFF
TRBD1,TRBV6-5,TRBJ2-2,.,TGTGCCAGCAGGGGGGACAGTCACACCGGGGAGCTGTTTTTT,CASRGDSHTGELFF
TRBD1,TRBV5-1,TRBJ1-1,.,TGCGCCAGCGAGGCAGGGGGCTCTTCGGGTGAAGCTTTCTTT,CASEAGGSSGEAFF
TRBD1,TRBV5-4,TRBJ1-2,.,TGTGCCAGCAGCCGGGGACAGATCTATGGCTACACCTTC,CASSRGQIYGYTF
TRBD1,TRBV18,TRBJ2-3,.,TGTGCCAGCTCGGGTACAGGGGGCCCGGAAGGTACGCAGTATTTT,CASSGTGGPEGTQYF
.,TRBV18,TRBJ1-2,.,TGTGCCAGCTCACCCGGACAGAGAGATGGCTACACCTTC,CASSPGQRDGYTF
TRBD1,TRBV10-3,TRBJ2-7,.,TGTGCCATCAGTGAGTCCGGACAGGGTGGAATTTACGAGCAGTACTTC,CAISESGQGGIYEQYF
.,TRBV11-1,TRBJ1-1,once,TGTGCCAGCAGCTTAGGAGGCTCGCGAACTGAAGCTTTCTTT,CASSLGGSRTEAFF
.,TRBV5-1,TRBJ1-2,few,TGCGCCAGCAGCTTGTCAACAGGCCCAAGTAGGTATGGCTACACCTTC,CASSLSTGPSRYGYTF
TRBD1,TRBV4-2,TRBJ2-1,once,TGTGCCAGCAGAGTGGACAGGGCCAACAATGAGCAGTTCTTC,CASRVDRANNEQFF
.,TRBV5-4,TRBJ2-7,.,TGTGCCAGCAGCTCCAGGGGAAACCCGTACGAGCAGTACTTC,CASSSRGNPYEQYF
.,TRBV5-6,TRBJ1-1,once,TGTGCCAGCAGTGCCGGCCTGGCCAGAGGCACTGAAGCTTTCTTT,CASSAGLARGTEAFF
.,TRBV3-1/TRBV3-2,TRBJ2-3,.,TGTGCCAGCAGCCACCGAGGAGGGTGGAAGGGCACAGATACGCAGTATTTT,CASSHRGGWKGTDTQYF
.,TRBV3-1/TRBV3-2,TRBJ1-3,.,TGTGCCAGCAGTCGTACAGGTAGCTTCTCTGGAAACACCATATATTTT,CASSRTGSFSGNTIYF
.,TRBV2,TRBJ2-2,.,TGTGCCAGCAGTAGACAGCTGAACACCGGGGAGCTGTTTTTT,CASSRQLNTGELFF
.,TRBV4-1,TRBJ2-3,.,TGCGCCAGCAGCCTCCTACCAGGAGATACGCAGTATTTT,CASSLLPGDTQYF
TRBD1,TRBV12-3/TRBV12-4,TRBJ1-2,.,TGTGCCAGCAGTTTCAGGGGGCCCTATGGCTACACCTTC,CASSFRGPYGYTF
.,TRBV5-1,TRBJ1-2,.,TGCGCCAGCAGCTTGGTCGGCGGAACCTATGGCTACACCTTC,CASSLVGGTYGYTF
.,TRBV7-2,TRBJ1-1,.,TGTGCCAGCAGCTTAGTAGGGGGTAAGAACACTGAAGCTTTCTTT,CASSLVGGKNTEAFF
.,TRBV5-5,TRBJ1-2,once,TGTGCCAGCAGCTTGGACCCATGGGCCTATCGCTACACCTTC,CASSLDPWAYRYTF
TRBD2,TRBV11-3,TRBJ2-1,many,TGTGCCAGCAGCCCTGGACTAGCGGCCTACAATGAGCAGTTCTTC,CASSPGLAAYNEQFF
.,TRBV5-1,TRBJ1-4,.,TGCGCCAGCAGCCTCGAGAATACGGGAGCAAATGAAAAACTGTTTTTT,CASSLENTGANEKLFF
TRBD1,TRBV10-3,TRBJ1-2,.,TGTGCCATCAGTGAGTCCGGGGGGGACAGTGGCTACACCTTC,CAISESGGDSGYTF
TRBD1,TRBV4-1,TRBJ2-3,.,TGCGCCAGCAGCCGAAGGACAGGGGACACAGATACGCAGTATTTT,CASSRRTGDTDTQYF
.,TRBV10-1,TRBJ2-1,.,TGCGCCAGCAGTGAAGGGAGAGGGTTATCCTACAATGAGCAGTTCTTC,CASSEGRGLSYNEQFF
.,TRBV18,TRBJ1-5,.,TGTGCCAGCTCACAATTTAACGGCCGACCCGAGGGCAATCAGCCCCAGCATTTT,CASSQFNGRPEGNQPQHF
.,TRBV4-3,TRBJ2-2,.,TGCGCCAGCAGCCAAGATTTGGTGGTAGGAGCGAACACCGGGGAGCTGTTTTTT,CASSQDLVVGANTGELFF
TRBD1,TRBV27,TRBJ1-6,few,TGTGCCAGCAGTTTTGGGACAGGAGGAACACCCCTCCACTTT,CASSFGTGGTPLHF
.,TRBV4-1,TRBJ2-7,.,TGCGCCAGCAGCCAACAGGCAATCCCACTCAGCTACGAGCAGTACTTC,CASSQQAIPLSYEQYF
.,TRBV12-3/TRBV12-4,TRBJ1-1,once,TGTGCCATCAGACAGGCCGCTCACACTGAAGCTTTCTTT,CAIRQAAHTEAFF
.,TRBV4-1,TRBJ2-3,.,TGCGCCAGCAGCCAAGATCCGGGGTGGGATACGCAGTATTTT,CASSQDPGWDTQYF
TRBD2,TRBV5-8,TRBJ2-1,.,TGTGCCAGCAGCTTCGGGAGGGGCGGCCACAATGAGCAGTTCTTC,CASSFGRGGHNEQFF
TRBD2,TRBV5-1,TRBJ2-5,.,TGCGCCAGCAGGCGGGGCCTAGCGGGGGAACAAGAGACCCAGTACTTC,CASRRGLAGEQETQYF
.,TRBV5-6,TRBJ2-2,.,TGTGCCAGCAGCTTGGGACAATTCACCGGGGAGCTGTTTTTT,CASSLGQFTGELFF
.,TRBV6-5,TRBJ1-5,.,TGTGCCAGCAGTTACTCCCAGAGCAATCAGCCCCAGCATTTT,CASSYSQSNQPQHF
TRBD1,TRBV30,TRBJ1-5,.,TGTGCCTGGAGTAGACAGGGGGCCCGGCAGCCCCAGCATTTT,CAWSRQGARQPQHF
.,TRBV7-3,TRBJ2-7,once,TGTGCCAGCAGCTTATCCGGTGGGGGCGCCGAGCAGTACTTC,CASSLSGGGAEQYF
TRBD2,TRBV29-1,TRBJ2-2,.,TGCAGCGTTGCCGGGTCGGGGGGGGCCCGCGCTGGGGAGCTGTTTTTT,CSVAGSGGARAGELFF
TRBD1,TRBV9,TRBJ2-3,.,TGTGCCAGCAGCGCAGGGGGCGTAGATACGCAGTATTTT,CASSAGGVDTQYF
TRBD1,TRBV6-2/TRBV6-3,TRBJ2-1,once,TGTGCCAGCAGTTTAAACCGGGACAGGAACGGCAATGAGCAGTTCTTC,CASSLNRDRNGNEQFF
.,TRBV6-5,TRBJ2-5,.,TGTGCCAGCAGTTACCGGGTAACGGAGACCCAGTACTTC,CASSYRVTETQYF
TRBD1,TRBV18,TRBJ1-4,.,TGTGCCAGCTCGGGACAGGGCGATGAAAAACTGTTTTTT,CASSGQGDEKLFF
TRBD2,TRBV6-2/TRBV6-3,TRBJ2-3,.,TGTGCCAGCAGCCCAGAGCCCCGCATAGCGGGGTACACAGATACGCAGTATTTT,CASSPEPRIAGYTDTQYF
.,TRBV3-1/TRBV3-2,TRBJ2-2,.,TGTGCCAGCAGCCGCCAAGGGGGGGCGAAGAACACCGGGGAGCTGTTTTTT,CASSRQGGAKNTGELFF